This T cell receptor (beta chain) came from a study of T cell responses to AZD1222 COVID-19 vaccine. Notes on the study in general: Baseline seropositives among AZD1222 recipients totaled only five or six. Donors in the cohort were predominantly white British and more often female, and clonal diversity was possibly underestimated. Recipients of two AZD1222 doses showed rising Spike-specific TCR breadth and depth. There were repertoire samples only from the period after the peak T cell response.

Trimming stripped 3 bases from V and 0 bases from J, with 6 bases between. The CDR3 extends over 14 amino acids. Germline values: CDR1 KGHSH, CDR2 LQKENI. In regard to this clone: Its cognate antigen is unknown.

Profiling relied on immunoSEQ multiplex PCR, and the TCRdb table lists in-frame clones only, not all of them. The table records 120,000 or so clones, approximately 90% of them present only once. The V gene is TRBV18, the J gene TRBJ2-4, with D possibly matching TRBD2 (5 bases). The specimen was peripheral blood, collected on day 0 of AZD1222 vaccination. This receptor was taken from an adult in good health. The CDR3 here is CASSPAGAKNIQYF. The CDR3 DNA follows: TGTGCCAGCTCACCGGCGGGAGCCAAAAACATTCAGTACTTC. Looking up the rest from reference TRBV18 and TRBJ2-4 gives the full variable domain: NAGVMQNPRHLVRRRGQEARLRCSPMKGHSHVYWYRQLPEEGLKFMVYLQKENIIDESGMPKERFSAEFPKEGPSILRIQQVVRGDSAAYFCASSPAGAKNIQYFGAGTRLSVL.